This T cell receptor beta chain derives from a study of T cells after yellow fever vaccination. This clonotype showed up just a few times. TCRdb redid the calling of the 5' RACE reads with MiXCR, one entry per CDR3 protein. The sample has approximately 170,000 distinct CDR3 sequences; approximately 10% are singletons. The germline V gene has CDR1 LGHNA and CDR2 YSLEER. V lost 0 bases and J lost 7, with 15 bases in between. The CDR3 consists of 16 residues. The material sequenced was CD8+ T cells sorted from PBMCs, taken 15 days after the yellow fever booster vaccination. V is TRBV4-3 and J is TRBJ1-4; the D is unclear. The origin of this receptor is a man between 18 and 35 years old who received the YFV17D yellow fever vaccine. CDR3 loop: CASSQDGPSLGEKLFF. In DNA, the CDR3 is TGCGCCAGCAGCCAAGATGGGCCTTCCCTGGGTGAAAAACTGTTTTTT.